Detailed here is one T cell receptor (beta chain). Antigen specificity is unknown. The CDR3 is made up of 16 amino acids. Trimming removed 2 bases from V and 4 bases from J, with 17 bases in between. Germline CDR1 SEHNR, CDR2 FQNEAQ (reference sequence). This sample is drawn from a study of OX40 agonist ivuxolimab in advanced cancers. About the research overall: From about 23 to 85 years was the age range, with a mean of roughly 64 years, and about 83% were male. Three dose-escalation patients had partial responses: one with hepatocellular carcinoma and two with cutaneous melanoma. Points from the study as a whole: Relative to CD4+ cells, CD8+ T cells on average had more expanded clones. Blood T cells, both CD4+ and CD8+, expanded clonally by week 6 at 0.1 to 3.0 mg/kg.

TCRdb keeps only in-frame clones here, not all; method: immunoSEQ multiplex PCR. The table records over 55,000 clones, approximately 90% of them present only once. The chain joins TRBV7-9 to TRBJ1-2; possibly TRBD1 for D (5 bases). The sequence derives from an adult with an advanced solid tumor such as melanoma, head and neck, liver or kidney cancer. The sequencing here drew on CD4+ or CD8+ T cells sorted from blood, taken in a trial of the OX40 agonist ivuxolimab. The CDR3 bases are TGTGCCAGCAGCTTAATAGGGACCCGGGGCAGCTATGGCTACACCTTC. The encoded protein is CASSLIGTRGSYGYTF.